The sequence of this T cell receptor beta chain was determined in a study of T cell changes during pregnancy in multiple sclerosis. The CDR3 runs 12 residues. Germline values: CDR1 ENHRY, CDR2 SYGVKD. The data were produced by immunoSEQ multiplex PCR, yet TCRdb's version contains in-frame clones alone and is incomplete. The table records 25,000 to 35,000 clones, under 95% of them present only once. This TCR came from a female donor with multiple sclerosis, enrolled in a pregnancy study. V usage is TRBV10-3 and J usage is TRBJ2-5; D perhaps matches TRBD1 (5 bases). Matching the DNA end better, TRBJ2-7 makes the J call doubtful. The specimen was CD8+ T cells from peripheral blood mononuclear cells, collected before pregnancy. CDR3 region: CAISDRDYEQYF. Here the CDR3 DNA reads TGTGCCATCAGTGACAGGGACTACGAGCAGTACTTC.